Below are 26 T cell receptor beta chains sequenced from a single sample in a study of T cell responses to AZD1222 COVID-19 vaccine. TCRdb's copy holds only in-frame clones and misses some; the assay was immunoSEQ multiplex PCR. The sample includes 120,000 or so clones, about 90% of them seen just once. The sample consisted of peripheral blood, taken on day 0 of AZD1222 vaccination. These receptors all stem from an adult in good health.

As DNA, the CDR3 is TGTGCCAGCAGCTTAGCGACAGGGGCTAACTATGGCTACACCTTC. It yields the protein CASSLATGANYGYTF. V and J are TRBV7-8 and TRBJ1-2; 8 bases align to TRBD1. This CDR3 has 15 amino acids. Germline trimming cut 0 bases from V and 0 bases from J; bases unmatched to any gene: 0. Germline assignment: CDR1 SGHVS and CDR2 FQNEAQ.

V and J are TRBV3-1 (or the pseudogene TRBV3-2) and TRBJ2-1; D perhaps matches TRBD1 (6 bases). Trimming took off 4 bases at V and 9 bases at J, with 13 bases between the two ends. CDR3 size: 13 residues. The germline V gene has CDR1 LGHDT and CDR2 YNNKEL (reference sequence). This chain's CDR3 is CASSPTQGGEQFF. In DNA, the CDR3 is TGTGCCAGCAGCCCGACACAGGGTGGTGAGCAGTTCTTC.

The rearrangement links TRBV3-1 (or the pseudogene TRBV3-2) to TRBJ2-4; 7 positions match TRBD1. The CDR3 is 13 residues long. The ends lost 10 bases at V and 5 bases at J; junction bases unmatched: 8. The V gene's germline CDR1 is LGHDT and CDR2 YNNKEL (reference sequence). The DNA of the CDR3 is TGTGCCACCCGACAGGGAACGGAAAACATTCAGTACTTC. Translated: CATRQGTENIQYF.

This sequence joins TRBV5-1 and TRBJ1-4; D is ambiguous. The CDR3 contains 15 residues. Germline V gives CDR1 SGHRS, CDR2 YFSETQ. V lost 2 bases, J lost 0 bases, and 8 bases lay in between. CDR3 sequence reads: CASSFAPATNEKLFF. Here the CDR3 DNA reads TGCGCCAGCAGCTTTGCGCCCGCAACTAATGAAAAACTGTTTTTT.

V gene TRBV7-9 combines with J gene TRBJ1-4, with D possibly being TRBD1 (5 bases). The CDR3 consists of 13 residues. With 3 bases removed from V and 8 bases from J, the gap between germline ends came to 10 bases. The V gene's germline CDR1 is SEHNR and CDR2 FQNEAQ (reference sequence). In DNA, the CDR3 is TGTGCCAGCAGCTTCGAGACAGAAGAAAAACTGTTTTTT. This translates into CASSFETEEKLFF.

The chain is built from TRBV6-6 and TRBJ2-3; D remains ambiguous. This CDR3 is 12 amino acids long. CDR1 is MNHNY, CDR2 SVGAGI, per germline (reference sequence). V gave up 2 bases and J gave up 2 bases, with 2 bases separating them. The CDR3 DNA reads as TGTGCCAGCAGTTACCTCACAGATACGCAGTATTTT. This gives the protein CASSYLTDTQYF.

This chain uses TRBV3-1 (or the pseudogene TRBV3-2) with TRBJ1-3; 8 bases are a match to TRBD1. Germline V lookup: CDR1 LGHDT, CDR2 YNNKEL (reference sequence). CDR3 size: 13 residues. Losses at the gene ends were 1 base for V and 7 bases for J; bases not matched to a gene: 0. CDR3 DNA: TGTGCCAGCAGCCAAGGGACAGGGAACACCATATATTTT. Protein sequence: CASSQGTGNTIYF.

This clone was recorded a few times. The V gene is TRBV13, the J gene TRBJ1-1; D call uncertain. The germline V gene encodes CDR1 PRHDT and CDR2 FYEKMQ (reference sequence). V was trimmed by 2 bases and J by 1 base, leaving 5 bases between them. The CDR3 sequence is 13 residues long. The CDR3 loop reads CASSLKQNTEAFF. The CDR3 DNA reads TGTGCCAGCAGCTTAAAACAGAACACTGAAGCTTTCTTT. The whole variable domain, remainder taken from reference TRBV13 and TRBJ1-1, is AAGVIQSPRHLIKEKRETATLKCYPIPRHDTVYWYQQGPGQDPQFLISFYEKMQSDKGSIPDRFSAQQFSDYHSELNMSSLELGDSALYFCASSLKQNTEAFFGQGTRLTVV.

J is TRBJ1-6 and V is TRBV3-1 (or the pseudogene TRBV3-2); D uncertain. Per germline, CDR1 LGHDT and CDR2 YNNKEL (reference sequence). Trimming removed 4 bases at V and 3 bases at J, with 13 bases between. The CDR3 has 16 residues. CDR3 nucleotide sequence: TGTGCCAGCAGCCGGCAACGGGGAGGCTATAATTCACCCCTCCACTTT. Amino acids: CASSRQRGGYNSPLHF.

The chain uses TRBV11-2 and TRBJ2-7; weak D call: TRBD2 (5 bases). The CDR3 runs to 13 residues. With 1 base removed from V and 6 bases from J, the gap between germline ends came to 10 bases. Germline CDR1 SGHAT, CDR2 FQNNGV. CDR3 DNA sequence: TGTGCCAGCAGCTTAGGTCCGGAGGCCGAGCAGTACTTC. As protein: CASSLGPEAEQYF.

The V call is TRBV12-3 or TRBV12-4, the J call TRBJ2-7; D gene ambiguous. The CDR3 has 11 residues. Between the trimmed V and J ends, which lost 6 bases and 6 bases, there was a span of 9 bases. The CDR3 DNA is TGTGCCAGCAGCCACGCACGCGAGCAGTACTTC. Protein: CASSHAREQYF.

The CDR3 sequence: CATRDHSNEQFF. The CDR3 coding sequence is TGTGCCACCAGGGATCACAGCAATGAGCAGTTCTTC. The genes are TRBV24-1 and TRBJ2-1; no definite D call. The CDR3 is 12 amino acids. V lost 7 bases to trimming and J lost 6 bases, with 9 bases between them. Germline assignment: CDR1 KGHDR and CDR2 SFDVKD.

V and J are TRBV30 and TRBJ1-5; no reliable D call. CDR3 length: 12 amino acids. V was pared by 1 base and J by 6 bases, with 7 bases between. CDR1 is GTSNPN and CDR2 is SVGIG in the germline V gene (reference sequence). CDR3 nucleotides: TGTGCCTGGAGTGGGGGAACTCAGCCCCAGCATTTT. Translated, it gives CAWSGGTQPQHF.

The chain recombines TRBV7-3 with TRBJ2-3, with 14 positions matching TRBD2. After removal of 5 bases from V and 3 bases from J, the junction contained 13 bases not matched to a gene. The CDR3 is 19 amino acids. CDR1 and CDR2 (germline): SGHTA, FQGTGA. The CDR3 nucleotides read TGTGCCAGCAGCCTAAACGCGGGACTAGCGGGAGAGGAAACAGATACGCAGTATTTT. Translating it yields CASSLNAGLAGEETDTQYF.

V and J are TRBV28 and TRBJ1-6; D uncertain. Germline CDR1 MDHEN, CDR2 SYDVKM. This CDR3 contains 16 residues. The V and J ends lost 2 bases and 2 bases respectively, with 10 bases between them. The CDR3 loop reads CASSLPGVPYNSPLHF. DNA of the CDR3: TGTGCCAGCAGTTTACCAGGCGTCCCCTATAATTCACCCCTCCACTTT.

This chain links TRBV5-1 with TRBJ2-5, with 10 positions matching TRBD1. The J segment lost 0 bases and the V segment lost 3 bases, leaving 8 bases of the junction unmatched. CDR3 size: 17 residues. Per the germline V gene, CDR1 is SGHRS and CDR2 is YFSETQ. This chain's CDR3 is CASSSPGQGPHQETQYF. The CDR3 coding sequence is TGCGCCAGCAGCTCTCCGGGACAGGGGCCGCACCAAGAGACCCAGTACTTC.

The rearrangement links TRBV6-5 to TRBJ1-5; unclear D gene. V was shortened by 6 bases and J by 5 bases, with 5 bases between the two germline ends. The CDR3 length is 11 residues. The germline V gene encodes CDR1 MNHEY and CDR2 SVGAGI. The CDR3 sequence: CASRAYQPQHF. The CDR3 DNA follows: TGTGCCAGCAGGGCTTATCAGCCCCAGCATTTT.

This clone was found once. The V gene is TRBV30, the J gene TRBJ1-6; unclear D gene. Germline-derived CDR1 and CDR2 are GTSNPN and SVGIG (reference sequence). Between the trimmed V and J ends, which lost 8 bases and 9 bases, there was a span of 5 bases. This CDR3 is built from 9 residues. CDR3 DNA: TGTGCCGTGGGTTCACCCCTCCACTTT. This sequence encodes CAVGSPLHF.

The chain is built from TRBV5-1 and TRBJ2-1; 7 nucleotides agree with TRBD2. CDR1 is SGHRS, CDR2 YFSETQ, per germline. Trimming removed 2 bases from V and 7 bases from J; junction bases left unmatched: 9. The CDR3 consists of 15 residues. The CDR3 spells CASSLGGREWNEQFF. CDR3 DNA: TGCGCCAGCAGCTTAGGCGGGCGGGAGTGGAATGAGCAGTTCTTC.

The chain carries TRBV2 and TRBJ2-7, with unresolved D. Deletions cut 8 bases from V and 2 bases from J, with 16 bases between. There are 14 residues in the CDR3. Germline loops: CDR1 SNHLY, CDR2 FYNNEI. CDR3 in amino acids: CASGYKDTTYEQYF. CDR3 nucleotides: TGTGCCAGCGGATACAAAGACACCACCTACGAGCAGTACTTC.

The chain has TRBV10-3 and TRBJ1-2; a weak D match, TRBD1 (5 bases). CDR1 is ENHRY and CDR2 is SYGVKD in the germline V gene. CDR3 length equals 13 residues. V was clipped by 6 bases and J by 3 bases, with 11 bases between them. The CDR3 loop is CAIRETADYGYTF. As DNA, the CDR3 is TGTGCCATCAGAGAGACAGCCGACTATGGCTACACCTTC.

This clone has a handful of counts. The rearrangement uses TRBV2 and TRBJ1-1, with D tentatively TRBD1 (5 bases). CDR1 is SNHLY, CDR2 FYNNEI, per germline. V lost 7 bases, J lost 4 bases, and 16 bases lay in between. The CDR3 sequence is 14 residues long. In DNA, the CDR3 is TGTGCCAGCACGGGAGGGACCTCTCGCACTGAAGCTTTCTTT. Its protein product is CASTGGTSRTEAFF.

V is TRBV25-1 and J is TRBJ2-1; no reliable D call. Germline CDR1 and CDR2: MGHDK and SYGVNS. V was shortened by 3 bases and J by 8 bases, with 11 bases between the two germline ends. CDR3 size: 13 residues. In nucleotides, the CDR3 is TGTGCCAGCAGTGAGACGTTGAGCTATGAGCAGTTCTTC. This codes for CASSETLSYEQFF.

This clone was seen once. V and J are TRBV19 and TRBJ1-2, with no clear D. The CDR3 totals 14 residues. Trimming took off 3 bases at V and 1 base at J, with 9 bases between the two ends. Germline V gives CDR1 LNHDA, CDR2 SQIVND (reference sequence). This chain's CDR3 is CASSIGSGNYGYTF. CDR3 bases: TGTGCCAGTAGTATTGGATCCGGTAACTATGGCTACACCTTC.

The J gene is TRBJ1-1, the V gene TRBV19; D ambiguous. Germline V gene lookup returns CDR1 LNHDA and CDR2 SQIVND (reference sequence). The CDR3 sequence is 14 residues long. Trimming shortened V by 3 bases and J by 1 base, and 9 bases separated the two germline ends. The DNA of the CDR3 is TGTGCCAGTAGTATCCTGACACCGAACACTGAAGCTTTCTTT. Its translation is CASSILTPNTEAFF. The full variable domain, completed using reference TRBV19 and TRBJ1-1, is DGGITQSPKYLFRKEGQNVTLSCEQNLNHDAMYWYRQDPGQGLRLIYYSQIVNDFQKGDIAEGYSVSREKKESFPLTVTSAQKNPTAFYLCASSILTPNTEAFFGQGTRLTVV.

V usage is TRBV5-5 and J usage is TRBJ2-1, with 7 positions matching TRBD1. CDR1 and CDR2 (germline): SGHKS, YYEKEE (reference sequence). The CDR3 consists of 15 residues. V was pared by 0 bases and J by 5 bases, with 5 bases of the junction left unmatched. CDR3 sequence: CASSLEGQIHNEQFF. As DNA, the CDR3 is TGTGCCAGCAGCTTGGAGGGACAGATCCACAATGAGCAGTTCTTC.